This record covers a single T cell receptor (beta chain). Its antigen is unidentified. The data stem from a study of post-analysis software for immune sequencing data. General observations from the study: TRBV segments more frequent in patients than in controls numbered several and included TRBV5-6, TRBV5-1 and TRBV20-1. Controls showed significantly higher normalized Chao1 diversity than did multiple sclerosis patients.

Built from TCR beta cDNA, the libraries had unique molecular identifiers in them. TCRdb used MiXCR to reprocess the PCR reads, holding one entry per CDR3 protein. The repertoire holds approximately 730,000 distinct CDR3 sequences, with around 45% as singletons. V shed 7 bases and J shed 4 bases, with 11 bases lying between them. This CDR3 contains 13 residues. Specimen: blood. This chain links TRBV12-3 or TRBV12-4 with TRBJ2-1; D is tentatively TRBD1 or TRBD2 (5 bases each). This TCR was recovered from a girl aged 10-17 years with multiple sclerosis. As DNA, the CDR3 is TGTGCCAGCACACGGGACCAATACAATGAGCAGTTCTTC. The encoded protein is CASTRDQYNEQFF.